These 10 T cell receptor beta chains came from one sample sequenced in a study of shared clonotypes between healthy human individuals (dated by TCRdb to the early 2020s). Receptor libraries were prepared by the immunoSEQ multiplex PCR assay. This immuneACCESS table, as held by TCRdb, lists in-frame sequences with V and J called but not all clones. Of the missing ones, under half trace to an unresolved V gene in checked studies; the others have no known cause. The sample profile shows about 2.5 million clones; about nine tenths of them were found once. The ten biggest clones cover about 0.41% of the sample. The sample consisted of naive CD4+ T cells from PBMCs. The sample's cell subset or site label, in plain terms: CD45RA+ positively selected. These receptors came from a man aged 18-30 years in good health. Some clones in this sample may be carry-over from other donors' samples.

As for this clone: This specimen includes other DNA sequences encoding the same CDR3. The V gene is TRBV7-2, the J gene TRBJ2-1; D is ambiguous. Germline V gene data show CDR1 as SGHTA and CDR2 as FQGNSA. Deletions cut 1 base from V and 3 bases from J, with 4 bases between. CDR3 length equals 13 residues. The CDR3, as DNA: TGTGCCAGCAGCTTAGGGATCTACAATGAGCAGTTCTTC. Amino acid sequence: CASSLGIYNEQFF.

The chain joins TRBV7-9 to TRBJ2-3; 10 positions agree with TRBD2. This CDR3 is 18 amino acids long. Germline V gives CDR1 SEHNR, CDR2 FQNEAQ (reference sequence). J gave up 1 base and V 5 bases, and 12 bases lay outside the gene matches. CDR3 nucleotides: TGTGCCAGCAGCCCGACTAGCGGGCCCGATGGTGGCACAGATACGCAGTATTTT. Its translation: CASSPTSGPDGGTDTQYF. Drawing the rest from reference TRBV7-9 and TRBJ2-3, the complete variable domain is DTGVSQNPRHKITKRGQNVTFRCDPISEHNRLYWYRQTLGQGPEFLTYFQNEAQLEKSRLLSDRFSAERPKGSFSTLEIQRTEQGDSAMYLCASSPTSGPDGGTDTQYFGPGTRLTVL.

The genes are TRBV7-6 and TRBJ1-3; 9 positions match TRBD1. CDR3 length equals 17 residues. The junction had 4 bases not matched to a gene; V was cut back by 0 bases and J by 1 base. CDR1 is SGHVS and CDR2 is FNYEAQ in the germline V gene. The chain's CDR3 is CASSLATGGTSGNTIYF. Here the CDR3 DNA reads TGTGCCAGCAGCTTAGCGACAGGGGGAACTTCTGGAAACACCATATATTTT.

The chain has TRBV28 and TRBJ2-1; no definite D call. CDR3 length: 15 amino acids. Germline CDR1 reads MDHEN; CDR2 reads SYDVKM. V lost 4 bases to trimming and J lost 7 bases, with 17 bases between them. CDR3 sequence (DNA): TGTGCCAGCAGTTCCAGCTGGCTAGAAGGAAATGAGCAGTTCTTC. This gives the protein CASSSSWLEGNEQFF.

The chain links TRBV28 to TRBJ1-2; D remains ambiguous. The CDR3 loop spans 16 amino acids. Between the trimmed V and J ends, which lost 4 bases and 4 bases, there was a span of 19 bases. Germline V gene data show CDR1 as MDHEN and CDR2 as SYDVKM. CDR3 DNA sequence: TGTGCCAGCAGTTCCCCCGCGTCAGCTTATTTCTATGGCTACACCTTC. Translating it yields CASSSPASAYFYGYTF.

CDR3 nucleotides: TGTGCCAGCAGCTTACTAGCGGGGGCGGTCAATGAGCAGTTCTTC. Protein product: CASSLLAGAVNEQFF. This chain connects TRBV7-3 to TRBJ2-1; 10 bases match TRBD2. The V and J ends lost 2 bases and 6 bases, in that order; junction bases with no gene match: 4. CDR1 is SGHTA, CDR2 FQGTGA, per germline. The CDR3 is made up of 15 amino acids.

This clone was seen only a few times. The CDR3 nucleotides read TGCGCCAGCAGCTTGGAGGCAGGGACGGATGAAAAACTGTTTTTT. Amino acid sequence: CASSLEAGTDEKLFF. The chain carries TRBV5-1 and TRBJ1-4, with TRBD1 as a possible D gene (5 bases). Germline V gives CDR1 SGHRS, CDR2 YFSETQ. CDR3 length equals 15 residues. V was shortened by 0 bases and J by 6 bases, with 12 bases between the two germline ends.

About this clone itself: The sample carries other DNA sequences with the same CDR3. The gene calls are TRBV27 and TRBJ1-4; the match to TRBD1 covers 9 bases. This CDR3 spans 14 amino acids. Germline CDR1 and CDR2: MNHEY and SMNVEV (reference sequence). The V gene end was trimmed by 5 bases and the J gene end by 3 bases; junction bases not matched to a gene: 1. In DNA form, the CDR3 reads TGTGCCAGCAGTAGACAGGGGGCTAATGAAAAACTGTTTTTT. This encodes CASSRQGANEKLFF.

For the CDR3, the DNA is TGTGCCAGCAGCCGTGGCACATTCTACGAGCAGTACTTC. It encodes CASSRGTFYEQYF. V usage is TRBV7-9 and J usage is TRBJ2-7; no firm D call. CDR1 is SEHNR, CDR2 FQNEAQ, per germline (reference sequence). Deletions cut 5 bases from V and 3 bases from J, with 11 bases between. The CDR3 has 13 amino acids.

The chain is built from TRBV7-9 and TRBJ1-1, with a weak D call TRBD1 (5 bases). Trimming cost V 5 bases and J 3 bases, with 16 bases left between them. The CDR3 totals 15 residues. The germline gives CDR1 SEHNR, CDR2 FQNEAQ (reference sequence). CDR3 DNA sequence: TGTGCCAGCAGCCCGAGGCCCCAAGGGGACACTGAAGCTTTCTTT. It specifies CASSPRPQGDTEAFF.